The 19 T cell receptor beta chains below were found in one sample sequenced in a study of blood T cells in healthy people across ages. A second PCR of 7 to 11 cycles used a sample-barcoded 5' primer and a J-beta primer mix. TCRdb re-called the 5' RACE reads through MiXCR, storing one row per CDR3 protein. The repertoire consists of 1.5 million to 2 million distinct CDR3 sequences, with 28% occurring once and the leading ten covering roughly 8.2%. The specimen was blood. These receptors were obtained from a woman aged 25 to 45 in good health.

This clonotype was seen a handful of times. This chain uses TRBV5-5 with TRBJ2-1; 10 nucleotides match TRBD2. The junction had 10 bases not matched to a gene; V was cut back by 5 bases and J by 8 bases. Germline V lookup: CDR1 SGHKS, CDR2 YYEKEE (reference sequence). The CDR3 sequence is 15 residues long. The CDR3 nucleotides are TGTGCCAGCAGTTTGATACTAGCGGGGACGGATGAGCAGTTCTTC. This codes for CASSLILAGTDEQFF.

The chain uses TRBV20-1 and TRBJ2-5; D remains unclear. CDR1 and CDR2 from the germline V gene are DFQATT and SNEGSKA (reference sequence). CDR3 size: 13 residues. Trimming removed 3 bases from V and 1 base from J, with 9 bases in between. CDR3 in amino acids: CSASSHGQETQYF. The CDR3 DNA reads TGCAGTGCTAGTTCCCACGGCCAAGAGACCCAGTACTTC.

This clonotype was seen ten or more times. This chain joins TRBV6-6 and TRBJ1-4, with D unclear. Germline CDR1 MNHNY, CDR2 SVGAGI (reference sequence). This CDR3 region has 12 residues. Trimming took off 6 bases at V and 12 bases at J, with 14 bases between the two ends. CDR3 sequence reads: CASSTGGQELFF. The DNA of the CDR3 is TGTGCCAGCAGCACCGGCGGTCAAGAACTGTTTTTT.

This clonotype was picked up a small number of times. J is TRBJ2-5 and V is TRBV10-3; 8 positions match TRBD2. The J call may not be correct, given that the DNA end is closer to TRBJ2-7. The germline CDR1 and CDR2 sequences are ENHRY and SYGVKD. This CDR3 is built from 15 residues. CDR3 bases: TGTGCCATCGGGGCGGGGAGCGGGGGCAACTACGAGCAGTACTTC. Translation gives CAIGAGSGGNYEQYF.

This clonotype has a handful of counts. The chain uses TRBV9 and TRBJ2-7, with D unclear. The V gene lost 3 bases and the J gene lost 5 bases, with 15 bases spanning the gap. Per the germline V gene, CDR1 is SGDLS and CDR2 is YYNGEE. This CDR3 comprises 14 residues. The CDR3, as DNA: TGTGCCAGCAGCGGTGCCCTGGGGAAGGACGAGCAGTACTTC. This encodes CASSGALGKDEQYF. Using reference TRBV9 and TRBJ2-7 for the parts outside the CDR3, the full variable domain is DSGVTQTPKHLITATGQRVTLRCSPRSGDLSVYWYQQSLDQGLQFLIQYYNGEERAKGNILERFSAQQFPDLHSELNLSSLELGDSALYFCASSGALGKDEQYFGPGTRLTVT.

This clonotype was recorded many times. The chain combines TRBV18 with TRBJ1-2; no clear D gene. V lost 6 bases and J lost 5, with 22 bases in between. The CDR3 sequence is 16 residues long. The germline gives CDR1 KGHSH, CDR2 LQKENI. CDR3 nucleotides: TGTGCCAGCTCCCCCGTCGGAGGTGATCCTAGGTATGGCTACACCTTC. It specifies CASSPVGGDPRYGYTF.

On this clonotype itself: Being one base from a much bigger clone, this may be a read error. This chain joins TRBV7-3 and TRBJ1-1, with D tentatively TRBD1 (6 bases). In germline, CDR1 is SGHTA, CDR2 FQGTGA. V was cut by 3 bases and J by 4 bases, with 9 bases left in between. This CDR3 region has 13 residues. The CDR3 loop is CASSLGTCTEAFF. The CDR3 DNA reads as TGTGCCAGCAGCTTGGGGACATGCACTGAAGCTTTCTTT.

The chain carries TRBV5-1 and TRBJ2-7, with 7 bases fitting TRBD2. V was pared by 2 bases and J by 0 bases, with 8 bases of the junction left unmatched. CDR1 and CDR2 from the germline V gene are SGHRS and YFSETQ. The CDR3 has 16 residues. The CDR3, as DNA: TGCGCCAGCAGCTTCCTGACGGGCGGGAGCTCCTACGAGCAGTACTTC. Translated, it gives CASSFLTGGSSYEQYF.

This clonotype was counted only a few times. The chain employs TRBV7-9 and TRBJ2-3; D is undetermined. Germline CDR1 reads SEHNR; CDR2 reads FQNEAQ (reference sequence). The V end was cut by 3 bases, the J end by 2 bases, with 9 bases between. The CDR3 is made up of 14 amino acids. DNA of the CDR3: TGTGCCAGCAGCTTTAGGTCGCACACAGATACGCAGTATTTT. It is translated as CASSFRSHTDTQYF. The full variable domain, in which reference TRBV7-9 and TRBJ2-3 provide the parts outside the CDR3, is DTGVSQNPRHKITKRGQNVTFRCDPISEHNRLYWYRQTLGQGPEFLTYFQNEAQLEKSRLLSDRFSAERPKGSFSTLEIQRTEQGDSAMYLCASSFRSHTDTQYFGPGTRLTVL.

The chain uses TRBV7-2 and TRBJ2-2; the match to TRBD2 covers 7 bases. CDR3 size: 15 residues. V gave up 1 base and J gave up 5 bases; unmatched junction bases: 4. Looked up from germline, CDR1 is SGHTA and CDR2 is FQGNSA. Here the CDR3 reads CASSLGRERTGELFF. CDR3 nucleotides: TGTGCCAGCAGCTTAGGGCGGGAGCGGACCGGGGAGCTGTTTTTT.

In its sample, this clonotype was seen a few times. The V call is TRBV2, the J call TRBJ2-7; TRBD2 aligns across 11 bases. The junction had 1 base not matched to a gene; V was cut back by 2 bases and J by 4 bases. CDR1 and CDR2 from the germline V gene are SNHLY and FYNNEI. CDR3 length: 14 amino acids. The DNA of the CDR3 is TGTGCCAGCAGTGAACCTAGCGGGGGGTACGAGCAGTACTTC. This gives the protein CASSEPSGGYEQYF.

This clonotype has a count of ten or more. The rearrangement uses TRBV7-2 and TRBJ2-3; 10 positions agree with TRBD2. Germline assignment: CDR1 SGHTA and CDR2 FQGNSA. This CDR3 is built from 18 residues. V gave up 0 bases and J gave up 5 bases; unmatched junction bases: 11. The CDR3 sequence: CASSLALGTSGAGDTQYF. The CDR3 nucleotides read TGTGCCAGCAGCTTAGCGCTGGGAACTAGCGGGGCGGGAGATACGCAGTATTTT.

This clonotype turned up a few times. The CDR3 DNA sequence: TGTGCCAGCAGTATGGGGACAGGCTATGGCTACACCTTC. It translates to CASSMGTGYGYTF. The chain has TRBV6-5 and TRBJ1-2, with 8 bases aligning to TRBD1. After removal of 5 bases from V and 4 bases from J, the junction contained 3 bases not matched to a gene. The CDR3 extends over 13 amino acids. Germline assignment: CDR1 MNHEY and CDR2 SVGAGI.

Many counts were recorded for this clonotype. The rearrangement uses TRBV7-2 and TRBJ2-7; D unresolved. V was cut by 0 bases and J by 0 bases, with 9 bases left in between. CDR3 size: 15 residues. The germline V gene encodes CDR1 SGHTA and CDR2 FQGNSA. DNA for the CDR3: TGTGCCAGCAGCTTAGCGGTCCAGAGCTCCTACGAGCAGTACTTC. It yields the protein CASSLAVQSSYEQYF.

V gene TRBV12-3 or TRBV12-4 combines with J gene TRBJ1-4; D is unclear. The length of the CDR3 is 13 residues. V lost 4 bases, J lost 5 bases, and 8 bases lay in between. Written as DNA, the CDR3 is TGTGCCAGCAGTTGGAGGGAGAATGAAAAACTGTTTTTT. It translates to CASSWRENEKLFF.

The sample holds a few counts of this clonotype. The V gene is TRBV7-9, the J gene TRBJ2-3; a weak D match, TRBD2 (5 bases). The ends were cut back, 5 bases at V and 4 bases at J, with 19 bases in the middle. CDR1 is SEHNR and CDR2 is FQNEAQ in the germline V gene (reference sequence). This CDR3 region has 16 residues. As DNA, the CDR3 is TGTGCCAGCAGCCCACCGAGCAGAGGGCGGTCAGATACGCAGTATTTT. It is translated as CASSPPSRGRSDTQYF.

At least ten counts were recorded for this clonotype. This chain joins TRBV6-6 and TRBJ2-7; 9 bases fit TRBD2. Germline assignment: CDR1 MNHNY and CDR2 SVGAGI (reference sequence). This CDR3 is 14 amino acids long. V was pared by 4 bases and J by 6 bases, with 7 bases of the junction left unmatched. CDR3 protein: CASSLAGGPAEQYF. The CDR3 DNA is TGTGCCAGCAGTTTGGCGGGAGGGCCTGCCGAGCAGTACTTC.

The chain has TRBV20-1 and TRBJ2-3; 9 positions match TRBD2. V dropped 0 bases and J dropped 3; count of bases not matched to a gene: 13. Looked up from germline, CDR1 is DFQATT and CDR2 is SNEGSKA (reference sequence). The CDR3 sequence is 18 residues long. The CDR3 sequence is CSARDTSRGRGLTDTQYF. CDR3 in DNA: TGCAGTGCTAGAGATACCTCTCGCGGGAGGGGATTAACAGATACGCAGTATTTT.

The chain is built from TRBV24-1 and TRBJ2-5, with 12 bases identical to TRBD1. This CDR3 comprises 18 residues. In germline, CDR1 is KGHDR, CDR2 SFDVKD. The J segment lost 0 bases and the V segment lost 4 bases, leaving 8 bases of the junction unmatched. The CDR3 loop reads CATSEGTGGHPYQETQYF. The CDR3 nucleotides are TGTGCCACCAGTGAAGGGACAGGGGGCCACCCCTACCAAGAGACCCAGTACTTC.